What follows are 15 T cell receptor beta chains derived from one specimen sequenced in a study of spatial heterogeneity in lung cancer. This sample's time point: sample taken at primary tumor resection. Unsorted whole RNA samples from tumor, nontumor lung or frozen PBMC were sequenced. TCRdb called the 5' RACE reads again in MiXCR, with one record for every CDR3 protein. The sample has about 39,000 distinct CDR3 sequences, around 5.8% seen once. The source material was PBMCs, sampled at surgery. These receptors originate from a male donor with early-stage non-small cell lung cancer.

This clonotype was counted many times. The gene calls are TRBV28 and TRBJ1-2, with 8 bases aligning to TRBD1. The CDR3 is made up of 14 amino acids. The ends lost 6 bases at V and 8 bases at J; junction bases unmatched: 11. Germline V gene data show CDR1 as MDHEN and CDR2 as SYDVKM. The CDR3 sequence is CASSNQGQAKGYTF. The CDR3 DNA is TGTGCCAGCAGCAACCAGGGACAGGCAAAGGGCTACACCTTC.

This clonotype turned up a few times. J is TRBJ2-7 and V is TRBV3-1; maybe TRBD2 (6 bases). The V and J ends lost 4 bases and 2 bases respectively, with 12 bases between them. The CDR3 totals 14 residues. The germline V gene has CDR1 LGHDT and CDR2 YNNKEL (reference sequence). CDR3 sequence reads: CASSPGLSTYEQYF. The CDR3, as DNA: TGTGCCAGCAGCCCCGGACTATCTACCTACGAGCAGTACTTC.

This clonotype was picked up many times. This chain links TRBV5-1 with TRBJ1-6, with 8 bases identical to TRBD1. J gave up 14 bases and V 3 bases, and 7 bases lay outside the gene matches. The CDR3 is made up of 13 amino acids. Germline loops: CDR1 SGHRS, CDR2 YFSETQ. This CDR3 is CASSSGTGLSLHF. The CDR3 DNA follows: TGCGCCAGCAGCTCCGGGACAGGCCTTTCCCTCCACTTT.

This clonotype appeared many times. V and J are TRBV28 and TRBJ2-2, with a possible D match to TRBD1 (5 bases). The CDR3 totals 15 residues. Germline CDR1 MDHEN, CDR2 SYDVKM. Trimming took off 8 bases at V and 6 bases at J, with 19 bases between the two ends. Here the CDR3 reads CASYRMGQGSGELFF. The DNA of the CDR3 is TGTGCCAGCTACAGAATGGGGCAGGGATCCGGGGAGCTGTTTTTT.

There are many counts of this clonotype. V and J are TRBV12-3 or TRBV12-4 and TRBJ2-7; either TRBD1 or TRBD2 may supply D (5 bases each). V lost 8 bases to trimming and J lost 2 bases, with 13 bases between them. This CDR3 has 13 residues. The CDR3 loop reads CASSIEGPYEQYF. The CDR3 nucleotides read TGTGCCAGCTCGATCGAGGGACCCTACGAGCAGTACTTC.

The genes are TRBV5-1 and TRBJ2-5; the D is unclear. The CDR3 covers 20 residues. Between the trimmed V and J ends, which lost 0 bases and 0 bases, there was a span of 24 bases. Germline CDR1 is SGHRS and CDR2 is YFSETQ. CDR3 sequence reads: CASSLEESFMALGYQETQYF. The DNA of the CDR3 is TGCGCCAGCAGCTTGGAAGAATCTTTTATGGCCCTAGGGTACCAAGAGACCCAGTACTTC.

The chain is built from TRBV3-1 and TRBJ2-7; 8 nucleotides line up with TRBD1. In germline, CDR1 is LGHDT, CDR2 YNNKEL (reference sequence). The CDR3 spans 15 residues. V was pared by 0 bases and J by 2 bases, with 3 bases of the junction left unmatched. CDR3 region: CASSQDPGQAYEQYF. The CDR3 nucleotides are TGTGCCAGCAGCCAAGACCCGGGACAGGCCTACGAGCAGTACTTC.

The rearrangement links TRBV4-1 to TRBJ1-6, with D hard to call. V lost 1 base and J 7 bases, leaving 8 bases between the germline ends. The CDR3 length is 14 residues. CDR1 is MGHRA, CDR2 YSYEKL, per germline. The DNA of the CDR3 is TGCGCCAGCAGCCAAGGGTTAGAGAATTCACCCCTCCACTTT. Its protein is CASSQGLENSPLHF.

This clonotype was detected many times. The CDR3 bases are TGTGCCAGCAGTCCCGGGACAGGGATAAATCAGCCCCAGCATTTT. Its translation: CASSPGTGINQPQHF. The rearrangement uses TRBV2 and TRBJ1-5; 9 positions agree with TRBD1. Per the germline V gene, CDR1 is SNHLY and CDR2 is FYNNEI. The CDR3 runs 15 residues. V was clipped by 5 bases and J by 4 bases; unmatched bases: 6.

A note on this clonotype: A much larger clone lies a single base off, so this may be a read error. The chain joins TRBV5-1 to TRBJ1-1; D is ambiguous. Germline loops: CDR1 SGHRS, CDR2 YFSETQ. The CDR3 runs 13 residues. The CDR3 nucleotides read TGCGCCAGCAATCTCAACGGGAACACTAAAGCTTTCTTT. Residues: CASNLNGNTKAFF.

The chain recombines TRBV5-4 with TRBJ2-2, with 8 bases matching TRBD2. CDR1 is SGHNT, CDR2 YYREEE, per germline (reference sequence). The CDR3 is 15 residues long. V trimming: 2 bases; J trimming: 5 bases; junction bases outside the gene matches: 5. The chain's CDR3 is CASSLPGGRTGELFF. The CDR3 DNA follows: TGTGCCAGCAGCTTACCGGGGGGGCGGACCGGGGAGCTGTTTTTT.

This clonotype was seen ten or more times. The chain combines TRBV5-1 with TRBJ2-7, with D possibly TRBD1 on 6 matching bases. The CDR3 covers 14 residues. Deletions cut 0 bases from V and 0 bases from J, with 7 bases between. Germline V gives CDR1 SGHRS, CDR2 YFSETQ. CDR3 in DNA: TGCGCCAGCAGCTTGGACAGGGCCTCCTACGAGCAGTACTTC. Its protein product is CASSLDRASYEQYF.

This clonotype came up many times. The V and J genes are TRBV6-5 and TRBJ1-2; possible D gene TRBD1, 6 bases. V shed 6 bases and J shed 0 bases, with 20 bases lying between them. Germline V gives CDR1 MNHEY, CDR2 SVGAGI. The CDR3 is 17 residues long. CDR3 region: CASRNEGGRPPNYGYTF. The CDR3 DNA is TGTGCCAGCAGAAACGAAGGGGGGCGACCTCCTAACTATGGCTACACCTTC.

This clonotype was seen ten or more times. The J gene is TRBJ1-3, the V gene TRBV20-1; the D is unclear. The CDR3 contains 15 residues. The V and J ends lost 0 bases and 0 bases respectively, with 9 bases between them. The germline CDR1 and CDR2 sequences are DFQATT and SNEGSKA (reference sequence). The CDR3 bases are TGCAGTGCTAGAGATGCCAGCAGCTCTGGAAACACCATATATTTT. As protein: CSARDASSSGNTIYF.

In this sample, this clonotype turned up many times. This chain joins TRBV7-9 and TRBJ2-2; D might be TRBD1 (5 bases). The CDR3 contains 15 residues. CDR1 is SEHNR and CDR2 is FQNEAQ in the germline V gene (reference sequence). V lost 2 bases to trimming and J lost 6 bases, with 13 bases between them. In DNA form, the CDR3 reads TGTGCCAGCAGCTTATCAAGGGGCGCCTCCGGGGAGCTGTTTTTT. It specifies CASSLSRGASGELFF.